The present entry profiles one TCR beta chain with its context. This sample is part of a study of blood T cell repertoires in COVID-19. Study-wide background: Samples of COVID-19 (acute and convalescent) were obtained from the United States, Italy and Spain. PBMCs, B-cell-depleted T cells, or T cells provided the cDNA or gDNA that made up the material.

Per the original data handling: Reference gene primers were amplified, and this amplification served to estimate nucleated cell counts. Produced via immunoSEQ multiplex PCR; TCRdb's table is partial and in-frame only. Clone size and the V and J calls come from that table; the DNA yielded D and trimming. Of more than 85,000 clones in the sample, approximately 78% were seen once. The CDR3 extends over 14 amino acids. Deletions cut 3 bases from V and 1 base from J, with 7 bases between. From germline, CDR1 is WNHNN and CDR2 SYGVQD (reference sequence). The V and J genes are TRBV10-1 and TRBJ2-1; D ambiguous. Material for sequencing was peripheral blood. The clonotype comes from an elderly woman with acute or convalescent COVID-19. The CDR3 region has the DNA TGCGCCAGCAGTGAAACAGATTCCTACAATGAGCAGTTCTTC. This encodes CASSETDSYNEQFF.